The TCR beta chain under discussion was sequenced for a study of shared clonotypes between healthy human individuals. Study at large: There were three CD4 naive, three CD4 memory, two CD8 naive and one CD8 memory plates per donor. General observations from the study: With a few donors compared, approximately 5.5% of naive CD4 clonotypes were shared.

Turning to this clone: Its antigen is unidentified.

The repertoire was sequenced with immunoSEQ multiplex PCR; TCRdb's copy has only in-frame clones and lacks some. This sample has 2 million to 2.5 million clones, with about 92% found just once. V lost 0 bases, J lost 2 bases, and 4 bases stayed unmatched. This CDR3 spans 17 amino acids. Germline CDR1 is LNHNV and CDR2 is YYDKDF (reference sequence). The sample consisted of naive CD4+ T cells from PBMCs. The subset here: CD45RA+ positively selected. This TCR came from a man between 18 and 35 years old in good health. Some clones in this sample may be carry-over from other donors' samples. The chain has TRBV15 and TRBJ2-1; 10 positions agree with TRBD2. CDR3 loop: CATSRDRLAGTYNEQFF. Written as DNA, the CDR3 is TGTGCCACCAGCAGAGATAGACTAGCGGGTACCTACAATGAGCAGTTCTTC. Based on the CDR3 plus reference TRBV15 and TRBJ2-1, the full variable domain is DAMVIQNPRYQVTQFGKPVTLSCSQTLNHNVMYWYQQKSSQAPKLLFHYYDKDFNNEADTPDNFQSRRPNTSFCFLDIRSPGLGDTAMYLCATSRDRLAGTYNEQFFGPGTRLTVL.